This section outlines one T cell receptor (beta chain) sequence together with its context. This CDR3 comprises 16 residues. With 1 base clipped from V and 10 bases from J, the junction kept 10 bases outside the gene matches. CDR1 and CDR2 from the germline V gene are MNHEY and SVGAGI. This entry belongs to a study of cytomegalovirus exposure and HLA in healthy donors. Produced via immunoSEQ multiplex PCR; TCRdb's table is partial and in-frame only. The sample contains about 130,000 clones, 89% of which appear only once. This TCR came from a man aged 25-40 years in good health and CMV-seronegative. The sequenced material came from PBMCs. V usage is TRBV6-5 and J usage is TRBJ1-6; the match to TRBD1 covers 7 bases. CDR3: CASSYWRQGQKSPLHF. In nucleotides, the CDR3 is TGTGCCAGCAGTTACTGGAGACAGGGTCAAAAATCACCCCTCCACTTT.